This record concerns one TCR beta chain sequence. The source of the sample is a study of blood T cell repertoires in COVID-19. Study-wide background: Donors in the United States, Italy and Spain gave samples during acute or convalescent COVID-19. PBMCs, B-cell-depleted T cells, or T cells were the source of the cDNA or gDNA that made up the material.

Per the original data handling: Reference gene primer amplification gave nucleated cell count estimates. Assay used: immunoSEQ multiplex PCR; TCRdb lists only in-frame clones, some missing. The DNA gave D and trimming, while V, J and clone size come from that table. The sample holds about 230,000 clones, 87% seen once. The CDR3 totals 15 residues. Germline-derived CDR1 and CDR2 are SEHNR and FQNEAQ (reference sequence). V was pared by 5 bases and J by 8 bases, with 6 bases of the junction left unmatched. The TCR originated in a woman aged 18-35 years who had recovered from COVID-19. Sequencing input: peripheral blood. The chain uses TRBV7-9 and TRBJ2-1; 13 bases line up with TRBD2. CDR3 sequence reads: CASSPWTSGSYEQFF. The CDR3 DNA follows: TGTGCCAGCAGCCCGTGGACTAGCGGGAGCTATGAGCAGTTCTTC.